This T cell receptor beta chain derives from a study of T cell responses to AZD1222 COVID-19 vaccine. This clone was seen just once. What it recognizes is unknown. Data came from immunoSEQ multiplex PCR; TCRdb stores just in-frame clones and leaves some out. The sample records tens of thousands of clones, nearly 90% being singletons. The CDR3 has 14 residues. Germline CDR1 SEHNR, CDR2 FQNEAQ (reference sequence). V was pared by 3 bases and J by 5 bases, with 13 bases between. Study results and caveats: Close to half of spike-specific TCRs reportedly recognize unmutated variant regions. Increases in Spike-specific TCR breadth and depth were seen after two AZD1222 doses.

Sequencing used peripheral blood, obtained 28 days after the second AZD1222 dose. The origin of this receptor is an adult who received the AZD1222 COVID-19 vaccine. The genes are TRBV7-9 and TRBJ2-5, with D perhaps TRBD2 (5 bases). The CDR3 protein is CASSLEVGFETQYF. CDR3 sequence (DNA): TGTGCCAGCAGCTTGGAGGTGGGGTTCGAGACCCAGTACTTC.